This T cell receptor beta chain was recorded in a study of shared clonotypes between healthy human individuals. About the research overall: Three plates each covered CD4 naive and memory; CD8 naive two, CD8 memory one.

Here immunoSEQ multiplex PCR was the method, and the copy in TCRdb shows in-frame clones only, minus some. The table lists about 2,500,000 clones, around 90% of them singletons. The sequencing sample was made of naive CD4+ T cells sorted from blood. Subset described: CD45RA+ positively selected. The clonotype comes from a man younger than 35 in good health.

CDR3 sequence reads: CATGGPRTEAFF. CDR3 bases: TGTGCCACCGGGGGACCCAGGACTGAAGCTTTCTTT. J is TRBJ1-1 and V is TRBV19; possible D gene TRBD1, 5 bases. Trimming removed 10 bases at V and 5 bases at J, with 14 bases between. The germline V gene has CDR1 LNHDA and CDR2 SQIVND (reference sequence). This CDR3 is built from 12 residues.